The 9 T cell receptor beta chains reported below all come from one sample, sequenced in a study of spatial heterogeneity in lung cancer. Time point specified: sample taken at primary tumor resection. Whole RNA, isolated from tumor, nontumor lung or frozen PBMC, was sequenced without prior sorting. TCRdb independently ran MiXCR on the 5' RACE reads; one entry per CDR3 protein. The sample consists of over 10,000 distinct CDR3 sequences, 5.2% of them appearing once. This material consisted of lung tumor tissue, taken at surgery. The receptors originated from a human donor with early-stage non-small cell lung cancer.

This clonotype is classed as medium-sized. This beta chain is a stray sequence in a library constructed for alpha chains; its clone size is not meaningful. This chain joins TRBV11-3 and TRBJ2-1; D gene ambiguous. Germline loops: CDR1 SGHNT, CDR2 YENEEA. V was clipped by 4 bases and J by 6 bases, with 7 bases between them. The CDR3 covers 12 residues. The CDR3 here is CASSSWVNEQFF. CDR3 DNA sequence: TGTGCCAGCAGCTCTTGGGTCAATGAGCAGTTCTTC.

This clonotype showed up many times. A library made for alpha chains picked up this beta chain off target, so its size means little. The CDR3 loop reads CASSQDNMWGNTIYF. The CDR3 DNA follows: TGTGCCAGCAGCCAAGACAACATGTGGGGAAACACCATATATTTT. The chain has TRBV4-2 and TRBJ1-3; D ambiguous. This CDR3 is built from 15 residues. Germline V gene lookup returns CDR1 LGHNA and CDR2 YNFKEQ. Trimming left V 0 bases short and J 4 bases short, with 10 bases between.

This clonotype was picked up many times. As an off-target read in a library built for alpha chains, this beta chain has a frequency of little significance. The chain joins TRBV10-3 to TRBJ1-2; 7 positions agree with TRBD1. With 0 bases clipped from V and 5 bases from J, the junction kept 9 bases outside the gene matches. The CDR3 totals 16 residues. Per the germline V gene, CDR1 is ENHRY and CDR2 is SYGVKD. CDR3 nucleotides: TGTGCCATCAGTGAGTCGTCCGGGACAGTCGAATATGGCTACACCTTC. It codes for CAISESSGTVEYGYTF.

This clonotype was observed many times. A library made for alpha chains picked up this beta chain off target, so its size means little. The chain employs TRBV29-1 and TRBJ2-5, with a possible D match to TRBD2 (6 bases). Germline V gene sequence: CDR1 SQVTM, CDR2 ANQGSEA. The ends were cut back, 1 base at V and 0 bases at J, with 9 bases in the middle. The CDR3 covers 14 residues. The DNA of the CDR3 is TGCAGCGTTGAAGCGGGGAGGTACCAAGAGACCCAGTACTTC. Translating gives CSVEAGRYQETQYF.

This clonotype showed up just a few times. Being off target in a library aimed at alpha chains, this beta chain has a size of little meaning. The chain combines TRBV12-3 or TRBV12-4 with TRBJ2-7; the D is unclear. This CDR3 is 12 amino acids long. V was pared by 2 bases and J by 6 bases, with 8 bases between. The CDR3 DNA is TGTGCCAGCAGTTTAATCCACAGCGAGCAGTACTTC. Residues: CASSLIHSEQYF.

This clonotype was seen more than once but under ten times. The library was built for alpha chains, so this beta chain is an off-target read and its size means little. The J gene is TRBJ2-7, the V gene TRBV6-2 or TRBV6-3; 8 bases are shared with TRBD2. V was pared by 6 bases and J by 1 base, with 8 bases of the junction left unmatched. Per germline, CDR1 MNHEY and CDR2 SVGEGT. This CDR3 spans 15 amino acids. The CDR3 DNA follows: TGTGCCAGCAGAAATGCGGGAGGAGGGTCCTACGAGCAGTACGTC. Its translation: CASRNAGGGSYEQYV.

In its sample, this clonotype was seen many times. Because this beta chain is a stray read in a library intended to capture alpha chains, its abundance should not be given much weight. This chain joins TRBV14 and TRBJ2-1; 9 positions agree with TRBD2. This CDR3 is built from 17 residues. Germline CDR1 SGHDN, CDR2 FVKESK. The ends lost 6 bases at V and 4 bases at J; junction bases unmatched: 13. The CDR3 is CASSPEETSGFYNEQFF. The CDR3 DNA reads as TGTGCCAGCAGTCCTGAAGAGACTAGCGGCTTTTACAATGAGCAGTTCTTC.

The sample holds many counts of this clonotype. Because this beta chain is a stray read in a library intended to capture alpha chains, its abundance should not be given much weight. This rearrangement joins TRBV30 to TRBJ2-7, with 8 bases that match TRBD1. V dropped 3 bases and J dropped 4; count of bases not matched to a gene: 8. The CDR3 sequence is 14 residues long. The germline CDR1 and CDR2 sequences are GTSNPN and SVGIG (reference sequence). The chain's CDR3 is CAWRATGGRYEQYF. The DNA for the CDR3 is TGTGCCTGGAGGGCAACAGGGGGAAGGTACGAGCAGTACTTC.

At least ten counts were recorded for this clonotype. The size of this beta chain means little, since it is a stray read in a library made for alpha chains. The gene calls are TRBV9 and TRBJ1-6, with 9 bases identical to TRBD1. The CDR3 extends over 14 amino acids. Trimming removed 4 bases from V and 10 bases from J; junction bases left unmatched: 6. Germline values: CDR1 SGDLS, CDR2 YYNGEE. CDR3 sequence reads: CASSQGQGRSPLHF. The CDR3 DNA sequence: TGTGCCAGCAGCCAAGGACAGGGGAGATCACCCCTCCACTTT.